Listed below are T cell receptor beta chains from one sample, sequenced in a study of T cells expressing NK-cell markers. From its re-call of the 5' RACE reads, TCRdb lists each CDR3 protein once, without DNA. The sample data list under 500,000 distinct CDR3 sequences. Specimen: blood T cells: a sorted CD56 or NKG2C T cell subset, CD4+ or CD8+ T cells, or bulk PBMC T cells (not recorded which). The receptors were gathered from a woman aged 18 to 75 in good health. The CDR3 runs from the conserved cysteine through the conserved F or W.

CASSPDRGEGNTIYF	TRBV4-3	TRBJ1-3
CASSPPMRRMGEAFF	TRBV7-9	TRBJ1-1
CASRAAGVQDTGELFF	TRBV12-3/TRBV12-4	TRBJ2-2
CASSLVLSGNSPLHF	TRBV7-9	TRBJ1-6
CASSIVSGQGRTEAFF	TRBV19	TRBJ1-1
CASSRALGLAGTDTQYF	TRBV28	TRBJ2-3
CSALTGSGANVLTF	TRBV29-1	TRBJ2-6
CSARDEALRRSPLHF	TRBV20-1	TRBJ1-6
CASSLASAETQYF	TRBV5-6	TRBJ2-5
CASSQDGQGEQPQHF	TRBV4-3	TRBJ1-5
CASRRFLSSYEQYF	TRBV4-3	TRBJ2-7